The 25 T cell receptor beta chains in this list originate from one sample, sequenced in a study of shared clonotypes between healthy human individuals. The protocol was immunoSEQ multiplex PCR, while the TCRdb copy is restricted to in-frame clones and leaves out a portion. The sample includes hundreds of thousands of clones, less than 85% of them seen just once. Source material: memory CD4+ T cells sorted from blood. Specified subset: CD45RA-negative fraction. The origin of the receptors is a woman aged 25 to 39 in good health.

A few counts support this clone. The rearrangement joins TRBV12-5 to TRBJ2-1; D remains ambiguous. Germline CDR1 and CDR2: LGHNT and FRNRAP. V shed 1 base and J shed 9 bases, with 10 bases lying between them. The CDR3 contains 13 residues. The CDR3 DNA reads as TGTGCTAGTGGTTTGGACCATTGGGGTGAGCAGTTCTTC. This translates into CASGLDHWGEQFF.

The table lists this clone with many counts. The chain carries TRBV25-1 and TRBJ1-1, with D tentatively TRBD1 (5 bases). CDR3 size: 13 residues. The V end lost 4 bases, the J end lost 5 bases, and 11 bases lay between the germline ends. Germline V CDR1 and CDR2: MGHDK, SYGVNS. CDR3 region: CASSGLQVTEAFF. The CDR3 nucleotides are TGTGCCAGCAGTGGACTACAGGTAACTGAAGCTTTCTTT.

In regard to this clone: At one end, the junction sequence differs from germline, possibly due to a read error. The CDR3 loop reads CASSSDRPTYDEQFF. The CDR3 nucleotides are TGCGCCAGCAGCTCGGACAGACCAACCTACGATGAGCAGTTCTTC. This chain links TRBV5-1 with TRBJ2-1, with D possibly being TRBD1 (6 bases). This CDR3 comprises 15 residues. Germline V gene data show CDR1 as SGHRS and CDR2 as YFSETQ.

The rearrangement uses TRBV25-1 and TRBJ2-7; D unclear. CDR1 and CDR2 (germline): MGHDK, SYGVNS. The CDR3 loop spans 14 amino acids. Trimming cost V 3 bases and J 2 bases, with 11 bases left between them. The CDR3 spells CASSDGEVPYEQYF. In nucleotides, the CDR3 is TGTGCCAGCAGTGACGGTGAGGTCCCCTACGAGCAGTACTTC.

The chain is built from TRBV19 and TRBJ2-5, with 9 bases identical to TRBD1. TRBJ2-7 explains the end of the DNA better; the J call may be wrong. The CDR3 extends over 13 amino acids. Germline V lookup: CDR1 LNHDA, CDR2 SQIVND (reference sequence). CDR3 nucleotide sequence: TGTGCCATTCCGGGACAGGGTGCCTACGAGCAGTACTTC. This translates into CAIPGQGAYEQYF.

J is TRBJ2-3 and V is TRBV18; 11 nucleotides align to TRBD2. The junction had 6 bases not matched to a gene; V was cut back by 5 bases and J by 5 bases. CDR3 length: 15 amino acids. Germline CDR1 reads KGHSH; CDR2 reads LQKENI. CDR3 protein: CASSTASGRRDTQYF. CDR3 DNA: TGTGCCAGCTCAACCGCTAGCGGGAGGAGAGATACGCAGTATTTT. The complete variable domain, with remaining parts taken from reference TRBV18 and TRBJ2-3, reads NAGVMQNPRHLVRRRGQEARLRCSPMKGHSHVYWYRQLPEEGLKFMVYLQKENIIDESGMPKERFSAEFPKEGPSILRIQQVVRGDSAAYFCASSTASGRRDTQYFGPGTRLTVL.

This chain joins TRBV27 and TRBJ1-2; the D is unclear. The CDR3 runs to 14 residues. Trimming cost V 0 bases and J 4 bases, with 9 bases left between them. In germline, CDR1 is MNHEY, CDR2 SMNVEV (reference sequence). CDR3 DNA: TGTGCCAGCAGTTTATCCCTGGGAACCTATGGCTACACCTTC. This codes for CASSLSLGTYGYTF.

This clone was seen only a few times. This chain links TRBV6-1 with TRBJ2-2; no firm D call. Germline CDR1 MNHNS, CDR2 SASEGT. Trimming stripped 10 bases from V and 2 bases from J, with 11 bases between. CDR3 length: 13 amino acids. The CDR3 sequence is CATRLVNTGELFF. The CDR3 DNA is TGTGCCACCCGGTTGGTAAACACCGGGGAGCTGTTTTTT.

The CDR3 here is CASSLSGYGWARQPQHF. CDR3 coding DNA: TGTGCCAGCAGCTTATCAGGATATGGGTGGGCACGGCAGCCCCAGCATTTT. The chain combines TRBV7-2 with TRBJ1-5; D not resolved. This CDR3 contains 17 residues. The V and J ends lost 2 bases and 7 bases respectively, with 21 bases between them. Per germline, CDR1 SGHTA and CDR2 FQGNSA.

The DNA for the CDR3 is TGCGCCAGCAGCTCCCCGATTCGCAACGAAGAGGGCAGGCCGAACACCGGGGAGCTGTTTTTT. Its translation is CASSSPIRNEEGRPNTGELFF. The chain uses TRBV5-1 and TRBJ2-2, with D possibly TRBD2 on 5 matching bases. The CDR3 runs 21 residues. V lost 3 bases to trimming and J lost 0 bases, with 27 bases between them. Per the germline V gene, CDR1 is SGHRS and CDR2 is YFSETQ. The whole variable domain, remainder taken from reference TRBV5-1 and TRBJ2-2, is KAGVTQTPRYLIKTRGQQVTLSCSPISGHRSVSWYQQTPGQGLQFLFEYFSETQRNKGNFPGRFSGRQFSNSRSEMNVSTLELGDSALYLCASSSPIRNEEGRPNTGELFFGEGSRLTVL.

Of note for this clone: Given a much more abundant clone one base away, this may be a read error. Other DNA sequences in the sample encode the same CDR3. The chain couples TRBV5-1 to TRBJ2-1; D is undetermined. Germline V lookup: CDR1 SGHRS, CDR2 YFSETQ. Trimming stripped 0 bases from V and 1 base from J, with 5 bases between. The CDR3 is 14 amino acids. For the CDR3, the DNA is TGCGCCAGCAGCTTGGACAGTTCCTACAATGAGCAGTTCTTC. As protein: CASSLDSSYNEQFF. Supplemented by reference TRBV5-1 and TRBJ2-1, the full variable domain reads KAGVTQTPRYLIKTRGQQVTLSCSPISGHRSVSWYQQTPGQGLQFLFEYFSETQRNKGNFPGRFSGRQFSNSRSEMNVSTLELGDSALYLCASSLDSSYNEQFFGPGTRLTVL.

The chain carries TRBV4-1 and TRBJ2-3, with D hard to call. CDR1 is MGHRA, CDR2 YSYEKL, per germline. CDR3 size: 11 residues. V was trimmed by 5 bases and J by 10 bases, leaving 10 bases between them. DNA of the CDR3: TGCGCCAGCAGCAATCAGGATGCGCAGTATTTT. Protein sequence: CASSNQDAQYF.

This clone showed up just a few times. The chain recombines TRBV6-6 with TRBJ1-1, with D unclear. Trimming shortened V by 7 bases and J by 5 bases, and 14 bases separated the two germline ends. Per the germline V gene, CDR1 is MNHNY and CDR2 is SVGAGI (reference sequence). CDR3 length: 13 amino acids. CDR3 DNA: TGTGCCAGCAAAATTTCCGGAAAGACTGAAGCTTTCTTT. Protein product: CASKISGKTEAFF.

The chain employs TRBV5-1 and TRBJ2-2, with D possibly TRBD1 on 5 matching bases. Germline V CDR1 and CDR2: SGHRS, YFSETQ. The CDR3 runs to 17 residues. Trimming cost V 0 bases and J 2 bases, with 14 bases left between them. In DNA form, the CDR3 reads TGCGCCAGCAGCTTGGAGGGTCGGCAGGGTAACACCGGGGAGCTGTTTTTT. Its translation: CASSLEGRQGNTGELFF.

CDR3 in DNA: TGTGCCAGCAGTTTAGGGTTTTCTGTTTGGTACAATGAGCAGTTCTTC. As protein: CASSLGFSVWYNEQFF. The rearrangement joins TRBV27 to TRBJ2-1; D not certain. CDR3 size: 16 residues. V lost 2 bases and J lost 4, with 15 bases in between. CDR1 and CDR2 from the germline V gene are MNHEY and SMNVEV (reference sequence).

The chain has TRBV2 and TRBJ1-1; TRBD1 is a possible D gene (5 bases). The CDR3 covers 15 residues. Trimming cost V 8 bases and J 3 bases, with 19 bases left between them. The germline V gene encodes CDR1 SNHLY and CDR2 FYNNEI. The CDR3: CASSEQASRDTEAFF. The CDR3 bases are TGTGCCAGCTCTGAACAGGCTTCGCGGGACACTGAAGCTTTCTTT.

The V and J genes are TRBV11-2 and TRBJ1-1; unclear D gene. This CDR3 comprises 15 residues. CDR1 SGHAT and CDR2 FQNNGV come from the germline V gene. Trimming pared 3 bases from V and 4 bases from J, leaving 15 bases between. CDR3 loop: CASSLNEGSGTEAFF. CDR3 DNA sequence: TGTGCCAGCAGCTTGAACGAAGGGTCGGGCACTGAAGCTTTCTTT.

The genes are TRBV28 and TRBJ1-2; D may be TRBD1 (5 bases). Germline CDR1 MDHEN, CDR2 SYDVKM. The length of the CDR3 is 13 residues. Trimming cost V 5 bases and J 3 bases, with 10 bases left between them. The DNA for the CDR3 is TGTGCCAGCAGTACAGGCCCCCACTATGGCTACACCTTC. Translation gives CASSTGPHYGYTF.

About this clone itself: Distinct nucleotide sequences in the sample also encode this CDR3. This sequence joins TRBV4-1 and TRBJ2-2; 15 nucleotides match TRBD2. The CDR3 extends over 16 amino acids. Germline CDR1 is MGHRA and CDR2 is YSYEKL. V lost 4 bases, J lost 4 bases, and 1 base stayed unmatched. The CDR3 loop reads CASSRGLAGGTGELFF. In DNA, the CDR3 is TGCGCCAGCAGCCGGGGACTAGCGGGAGGCACCGGGGAGCTGTTTTTT.

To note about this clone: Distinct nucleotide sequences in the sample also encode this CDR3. CDR3 DNA: TGCGCCAGCAGCCAAGTAGCGAATGAGCAGTTCTTC. This codes for CASSQVANEQFF. J is TRBJ2-1 and V is TRBV4-1; possible D gene TRBD2, 5 bases. The germline V gene encodes CDR1 MGHRA and CDR2 YSYEKL. CDR3 length: 12 amino acids. Trimming took 1 base from V and 7 from J, leaving 5 bases between them.

CDR3 sequence (DNA): TGTGCCAGCAGTCCTCTGGGGCGCGAGCAGTACTTC. Protein product: CASSPLGREQYF. V gene TRBV6-6 combines with J gene TRBJ2-7; D is possibly TRBD1 (5 bases). Germline CDR1 and CDR2: MNHNY and SVGAGI (reference sequence). V gave up 5 bases and J gave up 6 bases, with 11 bases separating them. This CDR3 region has 12 residues.

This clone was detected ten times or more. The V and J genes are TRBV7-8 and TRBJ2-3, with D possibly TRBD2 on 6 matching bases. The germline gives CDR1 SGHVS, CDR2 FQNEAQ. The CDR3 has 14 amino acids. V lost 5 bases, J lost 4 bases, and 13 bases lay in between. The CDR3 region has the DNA TGTGCCAGCAGCCACGCCGGGACTCCAGATACGCAGTATTTT. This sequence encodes CASSHAGTPDTQYF.

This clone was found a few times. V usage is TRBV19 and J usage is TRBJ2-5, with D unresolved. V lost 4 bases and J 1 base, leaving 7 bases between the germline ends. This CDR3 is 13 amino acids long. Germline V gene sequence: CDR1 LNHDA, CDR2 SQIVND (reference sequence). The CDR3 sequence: CASSRAIQETQYF. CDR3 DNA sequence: TGTGCCAGTAGTAGAGCGATCCAAGAGACCCAGTACTTC.

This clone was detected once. The CDR3 here is CASSVNGGSASGANVLTF. The CDR3 DNA sequence: TGTGCCAGCAGCGTAAATGGAGGGTCTGCTTCCGGAGCCAACGTCCTGACTTTC. This sequence joins TRBV9 and TRBJ2-6; D may be TRBD2 (6 bases). Germline V CDR1 and CDR2: SGDLS, YYNGEE. V was cut by 1 base and J by 7 bases, with 21 bases left in between. This CDR3 region has 18 residues.

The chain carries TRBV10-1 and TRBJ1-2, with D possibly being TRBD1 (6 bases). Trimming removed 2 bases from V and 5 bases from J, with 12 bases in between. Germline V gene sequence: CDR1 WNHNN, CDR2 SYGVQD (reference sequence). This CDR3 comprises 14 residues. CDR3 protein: CASSEHGGGYGYTF. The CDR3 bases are TGCGCCAGCAGTGAGCATGGAGGGGGTTATGGCTACACCTTC.